This TCR beta chain was retrieved from a study of long-term antiretroviral therapy in people with HIV. immunoSEQ v3.0 was run at survey level. Here immunoSEQ multiplex PCR was the method, and the copy in TCRdb shows in-frame clones only, minus some. The data show about 24,000 clones, with more than 65% seen just once and approximately 2.5% held by the top ten. Study outcomes and limitations: Comparison with controls showed narrower CDR3 length ranges in HIV repertoires.

V lost 6 bases, J lost 2 bases, and 17 bases lay in between. This CDR3 region has 15 residues. Germline V gene data show CDR1 as MDHEN and CDR2 as SYDVKM. This clone has a handful of counts. What it binds is unknown. The chain recombines TRBV28 with TRBJ2-7; the D call may be TRBD1 or TRBD2 (5 bases each). The sequence derives from a man aged 50-60 years with HIV. The sequences come from unsorted PBMCs, collected 3 years after starting antiretroviral therapy. CDR3 residues: CASSRLSLGAYEQYF. CDR3 nucleotide sequence: TGTGCCAGCAGCCGCTTAAGTTTGGGGGCCTACGAGCAGTACTTC. Supplemented by reference TRBV28 and TRBJ2-7, the full variable domain reads DVKVTQSSRYLVKRTGEKVFLECVQDMDHENMFWYRQDPGLGLRLIYFSYDVKMKEKGDIPEGYSVSREKKERFSLILESASTNQTSMYLCASSRLSLGAYEQYFGPGTRLTVT.